This T cell receptor (beta chain) was documented in a study of molecular identifiers for immune sequencing clone quantification (dated by TCRdb to 2017 to 2018). Background on the whole study: In a replicate experiment, RNA from roughly 18,000 or 92,000 naive CD8 T cells was split into five aliquots, four of which were sequenced. CD8 T cells were used in a methods study to benchmark molecular-identifier clustering-based TCR repertoire sequencing (MIDCIRS) and TCR RNA copy counting.

Libraries of naive CD8 T cells were built from anywhere between roughly 20,000 and 1,100,000 sorted cells, with 10%, 30% or 50% of the purified RNA used. On a BD FACSAria II, naive CD8 T cells were FACS-sorted as CD8+CD4-CCR7+CD45RA+ and collected into RLT Plus buffer. Approximately 9 TCR copies' worth of Jurkat RNA were spiked into roughly 19,000-1,000,000 naive CD8 T cell samples to test detection sensitivity. Enrichment of CD8 T cells was performed with RosetteSep CD8+ T Cell Enrichment Cocktail and Ficoll-Paque, after which ACK red cell lysis was carried out. On the study overall, not on this receptor specifically: Without barcode sub-clustering, chimeric consensus sequences inflated TCR diversity; chimeras reached as high as 47%. Even against a background of approximately 1 million naive CD8 T cells, spiked-in Jurkat TCR RNA amounting to a single cell's worth was reported to be detectable. The sizes of highly expanded clones could end up underestimated when identical TCR molecules share a barcode. Approximately 3 recovered TCR RNA copies per cell were obtained by modeling, versus about 10 by digital PCR, implying a capture efficiency of 25% to 30%. In CMV-specific effector cells, clones with more than 20 RNA copies accounted for over 97% of molecules, whereas in naive cells such clones accounted for under 1%. Spiked-in Jurkat TCR RNA (approximately 10 copies' worth), which is not part of the donor repertoire, was contained in the naive libraries.

In the germline V gene (reference sequence), CDR1 corresponds to MNHEY and CDR2 to SMNVEV. V and J lose 5 bases and 2 bases, and a span of 13 bases separates them. Spanning cysteine to phenylalanine, the CDR3 consists of 14 amino acids. The entry retains the CDR3 DNA only, 42 bases that are in frame from base 1. As for this clonotype: The clone's antigen remains unknown. One base away there is no much larger clone; base qualities are not given.

Receptor libraries were prepared by PCR. Sequencing relied on an Illumina HiSeq 4000. Preparation of bulk TCR libraries followed a previously described approach, with the TCR primers listed in Table S5. The Qiagen AllPrep DNA/RNA kit was used to purify total RNA. Reads from multiple sequencing runs of the same library were pooled before analysis. The study's processing was this. Reads were retained only if the reads had an exact TCR constant sequence, and the retained reads were trimmed to 150 nt and grouped according to their 12-nt molecular barcodes. Reads inside each barcode group were sub-clustered using a 15% Levenshtein threshold, and a quality-weighted consensus sequence was constructed for each RNA molecule. Non-functional sequences were removed, as were lower-count sequences one edit away from another. Based on fitting two negative binomial distributions, any barcode sub-cluster with under 20% of the maximum read count was discarded. TCRdb cleaned the public reads at Q25 with fastp, built clones with MiXCR and kept in-frame beta chains. For every CDR3 protein sequence, its rows merge into one entry that carries the most common genes and DNA. The V and J calls were determined by TCRdb, not by the authors. The sample table contains some 650,000 distinct CDR3 sequences; only one count was recorded for 15% to 20% of them. Approximately 0.9% of the sample is held by the ten biggest clonotypes.

The sequence links TRBV27 to TRBJ2-7; no D gene can be assigned with confidence. This sequence was found in a human donor in good health. Some libraries in this study had Jurkat cell RNA spiked in. Sequencing was carried out using naive CD8+ T cells from blood, with Jurkat cell RNA spiked in. What the cell subset or site label conveys for this sample: FACS-sorted CD8+CD4-CCR7+CD45RA+ naive T cells. The bases read TGTGCCAGCAGTGGTATCGGTTCGGCCTACGAGCAGTACTTC. Translation gives CASSGIGSAYEQYF.